Below, 2 T cell receptor beta chains from the same sample are listed, as sequenced in a study of T-cell memory formation after mild COVID-19. TCRdb reanalysed the 5' RACE reads using MiXCR and keeps one entry per CDR3 protein. The table includes 560,000 or so distinct CDR3 sequences, approximately 15% detected once. What was sequenced was PBMCs or a T cell subset sorted from them (not recorded which). The receptors shown here come from an adult woman who had mild COVID-19 (a few samples of this study predate the infection). Cell type and time point are not known.

There are many counts of this clonotype. The chain is built from TRBV12-3 or TRBV12-4 and TRBJ2-1; possibly TRBD1 for D (6 bases). V was trimmed by 4 bases and J by 10 bases, leaving 14 bases between them. CDR3 length: 13 amino acids. The DNA of the CDR3 is TGTGCCAGCAGTTCCCGACAGGTTGGAGAGCAGTTCTTC. It codes for CASSSRQVGEQFF.

The chain carries TRBV27 and TRBJ2-5; D is unclear. Per germline, CDR1 MNHEY and CDR2 SMNVEV (reference sequence). The CDR3 spans 12 residues. The V and J ends lost 8 bases and 4 bases respectively, with 11 bases between them. The CDR3 nucleotides read TGTGCCAGCGCTTATCGAGGAGAGACCCAGTACTTC. It translates to CASAYRGETQYF.